The 20 T cell receptor beta chains given below trace back to one sample, sequenced in a study of molecular identifiers for immune sequencing clone quantification. TCRdb reprocessed the PCR reads with MiXCR, giving one entry per CDR3 protein. The sample carries about 100,000 distinct CDR3 sequences, 36% recorded once. Sequenced: naive CD8+ T cells from blood, with Jurkat cell RNA spiked in. Described subset: FACS-sorted CD8+CD4-CCR7+CD45RA+ naive T cells. The receptor set was obtained from a human donor in good health. Some libraries in this study had Jurkat cell RNA spiked in.

This clonotype showed up just a few times. The V gene is TRBV5-1, the J gene TRBJ2-1; D ambiguous. Germline-derived CDR1 and CDR2 are SGHRS and YFSETQ. The CDR3 is made up of 16 amino acids. Trimming pared 1 base from V and 0 bases from J, leaving 11 bases between. CDR3 amino acids: CASSLYHSSSYNEQFF. The CDR3 nucleotides read TGCGCCAGCAGCTTGTATCATTCTTCCTCCTACAATGAGCAGTTCTTC.

This clonotype was detected only a few times. This chain connects TRBV28 to TRBJ2-7, with D perhaps TRBD2 (6 bases). Per germline, CDR1 MDHEN and CDR2 SYDVKM. V was trimmed by 6 bases and J by 3 bases, leaving 12 bases between them. The CDR3 length is 13 residues. DNA for the CDR3: TGTGCCAGCAGACCGGGACTGTACTACGAGCAGTACTTC. Translated, it gives CASRPGLYYEQYF.

This chain joins TRBV27 and TRBJ1-6; D is possibly TRBD1 (6 bases). The germline V gene encodes CDR1 MNHEY and CDR2 SMNVEV (reference sequence). Deletions cut 8 bases from V and 9 bases from J, with 17 bases between. CDR3 length equals 14 residues. CDR3 protein: CASALGGGGSPLHF. DNA of the CDR3: TGTGCCAGCGCGCTTGGGGGCGGCGGTTCACCCCTCCACTTT.

This clonotype was detected only a few times. The chain uses TRBV10-3 and TRBJ2-3; 11 bases fit TRBD2. Trimming took 6 bases from V and 2 from J; bases not matched to a gene: 4. CDR1 and CDR2 (germline): ENHRY, SYGVKD. This CDR3 is 15 amino acids long. CDR3: CAIRLGLADTDTQYF. CDR3 nucleotides: TGTGCCATCAGGCTGGGACTAGCGGACACAGATACGCAGTATTTT.

Details on this clonotype: This CDR3 fails to terminate in the conserved phenylalanine or tryptophan, so it likely reflects a read error. The rearrangement links TRBV6-5 to TRBJ2-2, with D perhaps being TRBD1 or TRBD2 (5 bases each). CDR3 size: 15 residues. V lost 8 bases and J lost 4, with 17 bases in between. The germline gives CDR1 MNHEY, CDR2 SVGAGI. The CDR3 nucleotides are TGTGCCAGCGGTTTGGGGACCTGGGGCACCGGGGAGCTGTTTATT. It codes for CASGLGTWGTGELFI.

This clonotype was observed a few times. V gene TRBV10-3 combines with J gene TRBJ2-7, with 7 nucleotides matching TRBD1. Per germline, CDR1 ENHRY and CDR2 SYGVKD. This CDR3 contains 14 residues. The trim removed 7 bases at V and 2 bases at J, leaving 8 bases unmatched. In DNA form, the CDR3 reads TGTGCCATCACCGATAGGGACAGACCCTACGAGCAGTACTTC. This codes for CAITDRDRPYEQYF.

This clonotype was observed many times. The chain employs TRBV28 and TRBJ2-1; 9 bases line up with TRBD2. This CDR3 comprises 16 residues. J gave up 7 bases and V 7 bases, and 14 bases lay outside the gene matches. From germline, CDR1 is MDHEN and CDR2 SYDVKM. Here the CDR3 reads CASTLPSGTSSNEQFF. DNA of the CDR3: TGTGCCAGCACCCTTCCGTCCGGGACTAGCTCTAATGAGCAGTTCTTC.

Concerning this clonotype itself: With a much larger clone just one base away, this may be a read error. V and J are TRBV14 and TRBJ2-5, with D unresolved. The CDR3 extends over 13 amino acids. Germline CDR1 SGHDN, CDR2 FVKESK. CDR3: CASSHFGVEPQYF. The CDR3 DNA sequence: TGTGCCAGCAGCCATTTTGGGGTAGAGCCCCAGTACTTC.

As to this clonotype: One junction end does not reproduce the germline sequence, and a read error may be involved. The V call is TRBV2, the J call TRBJ2-4; TRBD1 might be the D (5 bases). Germline lookup yields CDR1 SNHLY and CDR2 FYNNEI. The CDR3 totals 13 residues. The CDR3 sequence is CATLTGAKNIQHF. The DNA of the CDR3 is TGTGCCACCCTAACTGGGGCCAAAAACATTCAGCACTTC.

Comments on this clonotype: A much larger clone lies one base from this, so it may be a read error. The CDR3 region is CTSAVGPGQAYNEQFF. The CDR3 DNA reads TGTACCAGCGCGGTTGGACCGGGACAGGCGTACAATGAGCAGTTCTTC. The V gene is TRBV5-6, the J gene TRBJ2-1; TRBD1 matches 8 bases. In germline, CDR1 is SGHDT, CDR2 YYEEEE. The CDR3 loop spans 16 amino acids.

With respect to this clonotype: A read error is possible here, since a much larger clone lies one base away. This chain uses TRBV7-2 with TRBJ1-3; a possible D gene is TRBD1 (5 bases). Germline V gives CDR1 SGHTA, CDR2 FQGNSA. CDR3 length equals 15 residues. V was trimmed by 5 bases and J by 2 bases, leaving 13 bases between them. CDR3 protein: CASSHRDLTGNTIYF. The CDR3 DNA sequence: TGTGCCAGCAGCCACCGGGACCTCACTGGAAACACCATATATTTT.

With respect to this clonotype: Possible read error: a much larger clone is one base away. The chain has TRBV6-2 or TRBV6-3 and TRBJ2-4; D gene unclear. Germline CDR1 is MNHEY and CDR2 is SVGEGT. This CDR3 spans 17 amino acids. CDR3 sequence reads: CASRAETLPVAKNFQYF. As DNA, the CDR3 is TGTGCCAGCAGGGCAGAAACACTCCCCGTCGCCAAAAACTTTCAGTACTTC.

The rearrangement uses TRBV5-1 and TRBJ1-1; D gene ambiguous. Germline V gives CDR1 SGHRS, CDR2 YFSETQ. Trimming left V 6 bases short and J 4 bases short, with 10 bases between. The CDR3 is made up of 12 amino acids. In DNA form, the CDR3 reads TGCGCCAGCAACAAGGGATCCACTGAAGCTTTCTTT. This sequence encodes CASNKGSTEAFF. The entire variable domain, with the rest obtained from reference TRBV5-1 and TRBJ1-1, is as follows: KAGVTQTPRYLIKTRGQQVTLSCSPISGHRSVSWYQQTPGQGLQFLFEYFSETQRNKGNFPGRFSGRQFSNSRSEMNVSTLELGDSALYLCASNKGSTEAFFGQGTRLTVV.

This clonotype has only a few counts. The chain links TRBV19 to TRBJ2-3; D is perhaps TRBD1 or TRBD2 (5 bases each). With 6 bases removed from V and 3 bases from J, the gap between germline ends came to 13 bases. The CDR3 length is 14 residues. Germline V gives CDR1 LNHDA, CDR2 SQIVND (reference sequence). DNA of the CDR3: TGTGCCAGTAGGTTGAGGGGAATAACAGATACGCAGTATTTT. It encodes CASRLRGITDTQYF. The full variable domain, its missing parts supplied by reference TRBV19 and TRBJ2-3, is DGGITQSPKYLFRKEGQNVTLSCEQNLNHDAMYWYRQDPGQGLRLIYYSQIVNDFQKGDIAEGYSVSREKKESFPLTVTSAQKNPTAFYLCASRLRGITDTQYFGPGTRLTVL.

This chain connects TRBV3-1 to TRBJ2-3; TRBD2 agrees at 7 bases. V was pared by 0 bases and J by 4 bases, with 7 bases of the junction left unmatched. In germline, CDR1 is LGHDT, CDR2 YNNKEL (reference sequence). This CDR3 is built from 16 residues. CDR3 sequence: CASSQEWEGLSDTQYF. In DNA, the CDR3 is TGTGCCAGCAGCCAAGAATGGGAGGGTCTCTCAGATACGCAGTATTTT.

The chain joins TRBV28 to TRBJ2-3; 11 bases are shared with TRBD2. This CDR3 contains 14 residues. With 6 bases clipped from V and 1 base from J, the junction kept 0 bases outside the gene matches. Germline V gene sequence: CDR1 MDHEN, CDR2 SYDVKM. DNA of the CDR3: TGTGCCAGCAGACTAGCGGGAGGCACAGATACGCAGTATTTT. It yields the protein CASRLAGGTDTQYF.

The CDR3 is CAIRSGELFF. Here the CDR3 DNA reads TGTGCCATCCGGAGCGGGGAGCTGTTTTTT. V usage is TRBV10-3 and J usage is TRBJ2-2; D is uncertain. Trimming cost V 8 bases and J 7 bases, with 5 bases left between them. Germline-derived CDR1 and CDR2 are ENHRY and SYGVKD. The CDR3 is 10 residues long.

The sample holds a few counts of this clonotype. The V and J genes are TRBV7-9 and TRBJ2-7; D is tentatively TRBD1 or TRBD2 (5 bases each). Germline V gives CDR1 SEHNR, CDR2 FQNEAQ (reference sequence). This CDR3 has 15 amino acids. The ends were cut back, 5 bases at V and 3 bases at J, with 17 bases in the middle. CDR3 DNA: TGTGCCAGCAGCCTGGAGATAGGGGAGCTCTACGAGCAGTACTTC. This gives the protein CASSLEIGELYEQYF.

In this sample, this clonotype turned up a few times. This chain joins TRBV10-1 and TRBJ2-3; possible D gene TRBD2, 5 bases. This CDR3 spans 15 amino acids. Germline lookup yields CDR1 WNHNN and CDR2 SYGVQD (reference sequence). V dropped 3 bases and J dropped 5 bases, with 15 bases sitting between them. In DNA, the CDR3 is TGCGCCAGCAGTGAAAGCGGCCCCGCGGTAGATACGCAGTATTTT. Protein sequence: CASSESGPAVDTQYF.

This chain joins TRBV28 and TRBJ2-7; D might be TRBD1 (5 bases). In germline, CDR1 is MDHEN, CDR2 SYDVKM. Trimming took off 6 bases at V and 3 bases at J, with 18 bases between the two ends. The CDR3 covers 15 residues. The CDR3 loop is CASSRSPQGIYEQYF. The CDR3 region has the DNA TGTGCCAGCAGCCGCTCCCCGCAGGGAATCTACGAGCAGTACTTC.